Following are 19 T cell receptor beta chains from one sample sequenced in a study of OX40 agonist ivuxolimab in advanced cancers. The method was the immunoSEQ multiplex PCR assay. TCRdb's version of the immuneACCESS table is confined to in-frame rearrangements and falls short of the full clone set. An unresolved V gene accounts for under half of the shortfall where checked; the remainder is of unknown origin. Recorded for this sample are 55,000 to 65,000 clones; approximately 86% of them occurred a single time. The top ten hold around 0.6% of the sample. Sequencing used CD4+ or CD8+ T cells sorted from blood, obtained in a trial of the OX40 agonist ivuxolimab. These receptors were collected from an adult with an advanced solid tumor such as melanoma, head and neck, liver or kidney cancer.

The CDR3 protein is CASSPRPISGNTIYF. In DNA form, the CDR3 reads TGCGCCAGCAGCCCCAGACCGATCTCTGGAAACACCATATATTTT. The genes are TRBV5-1 and TRBJ1-3; D unclear. The V end was cut by 4 bases, the J end by 0 bases, with 11 bases between. Germline CDR1 reads SGHRS; CDR2 reads YFSETQ. The CDR3 loop spans 15 amino acids.

The J gene is TRBJ2-3, the V gene TRBV5-4; perhaps TRBD1 as D (7 bases). V was clipped by 1 base and J by 3 bases, with 12 bases between them. This CDR3 is built from 15 residues. CDR1 and CDR2 (germline): SGHNT, YYREEE (reference sequence). The CDR3 loop is CASSLRQGGTDTQYF. In DNA, the CDR3 is TGTGCCAGCAGCTTGAGGCAGGGGGGAACAGATACGCAGTATTTT. The full variable domain, rest sourced from reference TRBV5-4 and TRBJ2-3, is ETGVTQSPTHLIKTRGQQVTLRCSSQSGHNTVSWYQQALGQGPQFIFQYYREEENGRGNFPPRFSGLQFPNYSSELNVNALELDDSALYLCASSLRQGGTDTQYFGPGTRLTVL.

The CDR3 coding sequence is TGTGCCAGCAGTTCGGGGGGGCTTTTTCAGCCCCAGCATTTT. This translates into CASSSGGLFQPQHF. The gene calls are TRBV28 and TRBJ1-5; tentatively, D is TRBD1 (6 bases). The CDR3 covers 14 residues. Trimming shortened V by 4 bases and J by 6 bases, and 13 bases separated the two germline ends. Germline lookup yields CDR1 MDHEN and CDR2 SYDVKM.

This rearrangement joins TRBV28 to TRBJ2-7, with 7 bases identical to TRBD2. The V and J ends lost 2 bases and 3 bases, in that order; junction bases with no gene match: 7. The CDR3 has 15 residues. Germline-derived CDR1 and CDR2 are MDHEN and SYDVKM. The CDR3 is CASSLLAREGYEQYF. The CDR3 DNA sequence: TGTGCCAGCAGTTTACTAGCCAGGGAGGGCTACGAGCAGTACTTC. Filled out from reference TRBV28 and TRBJ2-7, the complete variable domain reads DVKVTQSSRYLVKRTGEKVFLECVQDMDHENMFWYRQDPGLGLRLIYFSYDVKMKEKGDIPEGYSVSREKKERFSLILESASTNQTSMYLCASSLLAREGYEQYFGPGTRLTVT.

The rearrangement joins TRBV7-2 to TRBJ2-5, with a weak D call TRBD2 (5 bases). This CDR3 is built from 14 residues. V was pared by 5 bases and J by 4 bases, with 14 bases between. Germline CDR1 is SGHTA and CDR2 is FQGNSA. CDR3 loop: CASSRPSSRETQYF. The CDR3 DNA reads as TGTGCCAGCAGCCGACCCTCTAGCAGAGAGACCCAGTACTTC.

This sequence joins TRBV9 and TRBJ1-5, with 9 bases matching TRBD1. This CDR3 spans 17 amino acids. From germline, CDR1 is SGDLS and CDR2 YYNGEE. The trim removed 3 bases at V and 4 bases at J, leaving 11 bases unmatched. The CDR3 sequence is CASSAGDRAFGNQPQHF. In DNA, the CDR3 is TGTGCCAGCAGCGCCGGGGACAGGGCCTTTGGGAATCAGCCCCAGCATTTT.

The genes are TRBV2 and TRBJ2-5; 8 bases align to TRBD2. With V trimmed by 4 bases and J by 5 bases, 6 bases remained unmatched. The length of the CDR3 is 14 residues. Germline assignment: CDR1 SNHLY and CDR2 FYNNEI. CDR3 amino acids: CASSGTGGRETQYF. The CDR3 coding sequence is TGTGCCAGCAGTGGAACGGGGGGGAGGGAGACCCAGTACTTC.

This rearrangement joins TRBV6-6 to TRBJ1-6; perhaps TRBD1 as D (5 bases). Germline V gives CDR1 MNHNY, CDR2 SVGAGI (reference sequence). The CDR3 sequence is 14 residues long. V was pared by 7 bases and J by 4 bases, with 11 bases between. CDR3 coding DNA: TGTGCCAGCAAGTGGGGGGAATATAATTCACCCCTCCACTTT. It yields the protein CASKWGEYNSPLHF.

Only one count was recorded for this clone. The chain carries TRBV12-5 and TRBJ2-1; the match to TRBD2 covers 11 bases. V dropped 5 bases and J dropped 7; count of bases not matched to a gene: 4. The CDR3 length is 14 residues. Germline V gene lookup returns CDR1 LGHNT and CDR2 FRNRAP. CDR3 region: CASGPSGGSNEQFF. The CDR3 nucleotides are TGTGCTAGTGGTCCTAGCGGGGGGTCTAATGAGCAGTTCTTC.

The V call is TRBV19, the J call TRBJ2-2; D uncertain. Trimming left V 3 bases short and J 4 bases short, with 9 bases between. Per the germline V gene, CDR1 is LNHDA and CDR2 is SQIVND (reference sequence). The CDR3 spans 14 residues. This CDR3 reads CASSILGSTGELFF. The CDR3 DNA reads TGTGCCAGTAGTATCCTAGGGTCCACCGGGGAGCTGTTTTTT.

In this sample, this clone turned up a few times. This chain connects TRBV27 to TRBJ2-2; TRBD1 matches 10 bases. J lost 3 bases, V lost 6 bases, and 4 bases had no gene match. This CDR3 is built from 15 residues. Germline CDR1 reads MNHEY; CDR2 reads SMNVEV (reference sequence). CDR3 nucleotide sequence: TGTGCCAGCAGGGGACAGGGGAGGGACACCGGGGAGCTGTTTTTT. Its translation: CASRGQGRDTGELFF.

The chain combines TRBV6-5 with TRBJ1-1; D gene uncertain. CDR1 and CDR2 from the germline V gene are MNHEY and SVGAGI. The V end was cut by 10 bases, the J end by 1 base, with 16 bases between. CDR3 size: 14 residues. The CDR3 loop reads CAIKSFTANTEAFF. The DNA of the CDR3 is TGTGCCATCAAATCTTTTACAGCGAACACTGAAGCTTTCTTT.

The V and J genes are TRBV28 and TRBJ1-5; 9 bases align to TRBD1. The CDR3 is made up of 17 amino acids. V trimming: 2 bases; J trimming: 5 bases; junction bases outside the gene matches: 10. From germline, CDR1 is MDHEN and CDR2 SYDVKM. CDR3 sequence reads: CASSLLGTGLIHQPQHF. The CDR3 region has the DNA TGTGCCAGCAGTTTACTGGGGACAGGGTTAATCCATCAGCCCCAGCATTTT.

The chain combines TRBV30 with TRBJ2-1, with D maybe TRBD1 (6 bases). The CDR3 is made up of 14 amino acids. V gave up 5 bases and J gave up 3 bases, with 14 bases separating them. In germline, CDR1 is GTSNPN, CDR2 SVGIG (reference sequence). CDR3 coding DNA: TGTGCCTGGCAAACGGGACAAAGCTACAATGAGCAGTTCTTC. Protein product: CAWQTGQSYNEQFF.

The chain joins TRBV19 to TRBJ2-2; 8 bases match TRBD1. CDR1 LNHDA and CDR2 SQIVND come from the germline V gene (reference sequence). This CDR3 contains 13 residues. The CDR3 DNA sequence: TGTGCTACCAGGGACAGGTCGCACGGGGAGCTGTTTTTT. Translation gives CATRDRSHGELFF.

The rearrangement links TRBV19 to TRBJ1-2, with 8 bases aligning to TRBD1. With 4 bases clipped from V and 7 bases from J, the junction kept 5 bases outside the gene matches. Germline CDR1 and CDR2: LNHDA and SQIVND (reference sequence). CDR3 length: 13 residues. CDR3 residues: CASSTRTGFGYTF. CDR3 DNA sequence: TGTGCCAGTAGTACAAGGACAGGGTTTGGCTACACCTTC.

The rearrangement uses TRBV27 and TRBJ2-7; 8 bases map to TRBD2. The CDR3 extends over 15 amino acids. The V and J ends lost 6 bases and 0 bases, in that order; junction bases with no gene match: 7. Germline lookup yields CDR1 MNHEY and CDR2 SMNVEV (reference sequence). DNA of the CDR3: TGTGCCAGCAGCCGCGTCACTAGCGGCTCCTACGAGCAGTACTTC. Encoded protein: CASSRVTSGSYEQYF.

The rearrangement uses TRBV30 and TRBJ1-6, with TRBD1 as a possible D gene (6 bases). The CDR3 length is 17 residues. V was trimmed by 0 bases and J by 4 bases, leaving 16 bases between them. Looked up from germline, CDR1 is GTSNPN and CDR2 is SVGIG (reference sequence). The CDR3 DNA sequence: TGTGCCTGGAGTGTAGGTGTGGGGGCTGATTATAATTCACCCCTCCACTTT. This codes for CAWSVGVGADYNSPLHF.

This sequence joins TRBV9 and TRBJ2-5, with 13 bases identical to TRBD2. The CDR3 has 16 amino acids. Germline-derived CDR1 and CDR2 are SGDLS and YYNGEE. V shed 3 bases and J 5 bases; nucleotides not matched to a gene: 7. CDR3 sequence: CASSERLAGGLETQYF. The CDR3 region has the DNA TGTGCCAGCAGCGAACGACTAGCGGGGGGATTGGAGACCCAGTACTTC.